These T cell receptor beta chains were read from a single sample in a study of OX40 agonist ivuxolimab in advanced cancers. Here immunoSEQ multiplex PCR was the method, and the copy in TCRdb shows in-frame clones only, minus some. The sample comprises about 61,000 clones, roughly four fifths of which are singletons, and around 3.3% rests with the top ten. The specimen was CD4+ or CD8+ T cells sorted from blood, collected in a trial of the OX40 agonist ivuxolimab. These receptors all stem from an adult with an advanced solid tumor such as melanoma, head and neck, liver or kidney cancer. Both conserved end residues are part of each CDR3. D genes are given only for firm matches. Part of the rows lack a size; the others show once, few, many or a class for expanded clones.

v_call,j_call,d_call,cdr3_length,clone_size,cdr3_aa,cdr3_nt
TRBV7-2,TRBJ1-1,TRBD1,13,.,CASSFDRASEAFF,TGTGCCAGCAGCTTCGACAGGGCCTCTGAAGCTTTCTTT
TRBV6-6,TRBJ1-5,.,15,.,CASSYQTGPGRPQHF,TGTGCCAGCAGTTACCAGACAGGCCCCGGACGGCCCCAGCATTTT
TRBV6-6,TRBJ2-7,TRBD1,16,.,CASSTPGQGASYEQYF,TGTGCCAGCAGTACTCCGGGACAGGGGGCTTCCTACGAGCAGTACTTC
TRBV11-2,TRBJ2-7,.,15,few,CASSLGVQGQGEQYF,TGTGCCAGCAGCTTAGGGGTTCAGGGGCAAGGCGAGCAGTACTTC
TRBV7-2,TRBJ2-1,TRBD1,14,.,CASSSPDRADFGFF,TGTGCCAGCAGCTCCCCGGACAGGGCGGACTTCGGGTTCTTC
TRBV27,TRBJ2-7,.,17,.,CTSSLPPGRGNSYEQYF,TGTACCAGCAGTTTACCCCCAGGACGGGGCAACTCCTACGAGCAGTACTTC
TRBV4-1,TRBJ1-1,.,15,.,CASSQQYQMNTEAFF,TGCGCCAGCAGCCAGCAATACCAGATGAACACTGAAGCTTTCTTT
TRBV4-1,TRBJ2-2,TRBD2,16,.,CASSQVLRGGTGELFF,TGCGCCAGCAGCCAAGTCCTCCGCGGGGGGACCGGGGAGCTGTTTTTT
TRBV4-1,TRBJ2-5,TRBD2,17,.,CASSQRASGGGGETQYF,TGCGCCAGCAGCCAAAGGGCTAGCGGGGGGGGAGGAGAGACCCAGTACTTC
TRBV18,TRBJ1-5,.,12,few,CASSPPNQPQHF,TGTGCCAGCTCACCACCCAATCAGCCCCAGCATTTT
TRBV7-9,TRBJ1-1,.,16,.,CASSLRAPLLDTEAFF,TGTGCCAGCAGCTTAAGGGCCCCGTTGTTAGACACTGAAGCTTTCTTT
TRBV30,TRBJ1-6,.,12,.,CAWSKQGSPLHF,TGTGCCTGGAGTAAACAAGGTTCACCCCTCCACTTT
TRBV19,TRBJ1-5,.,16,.,CASSREGIYSNQPQHF,TGTGCCAGTAGTAGGGAGGGGATCTATAGCAATCAGCCCCAGCATTTT
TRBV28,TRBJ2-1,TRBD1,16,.,CASSSQGEGRWMIRFF,TGTGCCAGCAGCTCTCAGGGGGAAGGACGGTGGATGATCCGGTTCTTC
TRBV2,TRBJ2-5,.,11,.,CASSEGETQYF,TGTGCCAGCAGTGAAGGGGAGACCCAGTACTTC
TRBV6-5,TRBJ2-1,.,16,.,CASSYGATSAGHEQFF,TGTGCCAGCAGTTACGGGGCGACCAGTGCGGGACATGAGCAGTTCTTC
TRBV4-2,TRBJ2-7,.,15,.,CASSQESSVSGEQYF,TGTGCCAGCAGCCAAGAGTCGTCCGTATCGGGCGAGCAGTACTTC